Shown below are 28 T cell receptor beta chains from a single sample sequenced in a study of T-cell reconstitution after alpha-beta-depleted transplantation in children. This sample's TCRbeta library carried unique molecular identifier barcodes. Each CDR3 protein gets one entry after TCRdb re-called the PCR reads with MiXCR. The sample has a few hundred thousand distinct CDR3 sequences, roughly 13% seen once. Sequencing was performed on PBMCs, mostly from graft donor cells, taken 360 days after TCRalphabeta/CD19-depleted stem cell transplant. The receptor source for this set is a male patient under 18 who had a stem cell transplant for acute myeloid leukemia, so the T cells may come from the graft donor.

This clonotype has a handful of counts. This chain links TRBV29-1 with TRBJ2-3; D call uncertain. V was trimmed by 0 bases and J by 0 bases, leaving 16 bases between them. Germline V gene data show CDR1 as SQVTM and CDR2 as ANQGSEA. The CDR3 runs 17 residues. CDR3 loop: CSVEDWVGWASTDTQYF. The CDR3 region has the DNA TGCAGCGTTGAAGATTGGGTAGGGTGGGCTAGCACAGATACGCAGTATTTT.

This clonotype was counted between two and nine times. This chain joins TRBV18 and TRBJ1-1, with a tentative D call TRBD1 (5 bases). Trimming shortened V by 3 bases and J by 6 bases, and 17 bases separated the two germline ends. The germline V gene has CDR1 KGHSH and CDR2 LQKENI. This CDR3 contains 15 residues. The CDR3 sequence: CASSPNTGASPEAFF. CDR3 DNA sequence: TGTGCCAGCTCACCGAATACCGGGGCGAGCCCTGAAGCTTTCTTT.

The chain's CDR3 is CAAGGQGGSYEQYF. The CDR3 region has the DNA TGTGCCGCCGGGGGGCAGGGTGGTTCCTACGAGCAGTACTTC. The chain joins TRBV10-3 to TRBJ2-7; possible D gene TRBD2, 7 bases. Germline values: CDR1 ENHRY, CDR2 SYGVKD. This CDR3 is 14 amino acids long. Trimming took 11 bases from V and 1 from J, leaving 18 bases between them.

This clonotype was counted many times. The chain is built from TRBV9 and TRBJ2-3, with 7 bases aligning to TRBD2. V gave up 0 bases and J gave up 6 bases; unmatched junction bases: 7. The CDR3 has 15 residues. Germline assignment: CDR1 SGDLS and CDR2 YYNGEE. The CDR3 spells CASSVVGGRLDTQYF. The CDR3 DNA is TGTGCCAGCAGCGTAGTGGGCGGGAGATTGGATACGCAGTATTTT. The full variable domain, completed using reference TRBV9 and TRBJ2-3, is DSGVTQTPKHLITATGQRVTLRCSPRSGDLSVYWYQQSLDQGLQFLIQYYNGEERAKGNILERFSAQQFPDLHSELNLSSLELGDSALYFCASSVVGGRLDTQYFGPGTRLTVL.

This chain uses TRBV6-1 with TRBJ2-7; 11 nucleotides match TRBD1. The trim removed 6 bases at V and 3 bases at J, leaving 4 bases unmatched. This CDR3 region has 14 residues. Germline CDR1 and CDR2: MNHNS and SASEGT. The CDR3 DNA follows: TGTGCCAGCAGGGGACAGGGGGGGGTCTACGAGCAGTACTTC. Its translation: CASRGQGGVYEQYF.

This clonotype was found many times. This rearrangement joins TRBV6-2 or TRBV6-3 to TRBJ2-2; D may correspond to TRBD1 or TRBD2 (6 bases each). The germline V and J ends were trimmed by 8 bases and 4 bases, with 11 bases remaining between them. Germline CDR1 and CDR2: MNHEY and SVGEGT. This CDR3 comprises 13 residues. CDR3 nucleotides: TGTGCCAGCGGGGGGCTCGGCACCGGGGAGCTGTTTTTT. It codes for CASGGLGTGELFF.

This clonotype was counted at least ten times. V gene TRBV20-1 combines with J gene TRBJ2-7, with 9 bases identical to TRBD2. The trim removed 3 bases at V and 5 bases at J, leaving 5 bases unmatched. This CDR3 has 13 amino acids. Germline V gives CDR1 DFQATT, CDR2 SNEGSKA (reference sequence). For the CDR3, the DNA is TGCAGTGCTAGTAGCGGGAGAATCAACGAGCAGTACTTC. This sequence encodes CSASSGRINEQYF.

Many counts were recorded for this clonotype. V is TRBV7-9 and J is TRBJ2-5; 8 nucleotides align to TRBD1. The CDR3 has 14 amino acids. V was pared by 5 bases and J by 5 bases, with 7 bases of the junction left unmatched. The germline CDR1 and CDR2 sequences are SEHNR and FQNEAQ (reference sequence). The CDR3, as DNA: TGTGCCAGCAGCACCTGGACAGGGCCGGAGACCCAGTACTTC. Translated: CASSTWTGPETQYF.

This clonotype was recorded a few times. The V and J genes are TRBV18 and TRBJ1-1, with D uncertain. The CDR3 spans 12 residues. The V and J ends lost 6 bases and 8 bases respectively, with 13 bases between them. The germline CDR1 and CDR2 sequences are KGHSH and LQKENI. The CDR3: CASSPIGLEAFF. CDR3 in DNA: TGTGCCAGCTCCCCGATTGGACTCGAAGCTTTCTTT.

V and J are TRBV20-1 and TRBJ2-3, with 10 bases identical to TRBD2. With V trimmed by 3 bases and J by 4 bases, 7 bases remained unmatched. Germline CDR1 and CDR2: DFQATT and SNEGSKA (reference sequence). The CDR3 contains 15 residues. The CDR3 nucleotides are TGCAGTGCTAGTCGGCTAGCGGGAGTGGCAGATACGCAGTATTTT. Encoded protein: CSASRLAGVADTQYF.

This clonotype was observed a few times. The chain has TRBV15 and TRBJ1-1; D uncertain. The CDR3 is 12 residues long. Per germline, CDR1 LNHNV and CDR2 YYDKDF (reference sequence). V lost 1 base, J lost 8 bases, and 8 bases lay in between. DNA of the CDR3: TGTGCCACCAGCAGAGCCACATCAGAAGCTTTCTTT. Protein product: CATSRATSEAFF. The full variable domain, rest sourced from reference TRBV15 and TRBJ1-1, is DAMVIQNPRYQVTQFGKPVTLSCSQTLNHNVMYWYQQKSSQAPKLLFHYYDKDFNNEADTPDNFQSRRPNTSFCFLDIRSPGLGDTAMYLCATSRATSEAFFGQGTRLTVV.

This clonotype has a count of ten or more. CDR3 DNA: TGTGCCAGCAGCCAATCCGAGGGACTAGCGGGATCCTACGAGCAGTACTTC. It is translated as CASSQSEGLAGSYEQYF. The rearrangement uses TRBV4-2 and TRBJ2-7; the match to TRBD2 covers 13 bases. V was pared by 2 bases and J by 1 base, with 5 bases of the junction left unmatched. Germline values: CDR1 LGHNA, CDR2 YNFKEQ. The CDR3 totals 17 residues.

Many counts were recorded for this clonotype. The rearrangement uses TRBV2 and TRBJ2-7, with TRBD1 matching 7 bases. CDR3 length: 12 amino acids. Germline V CDR1 and CDR2: SNHLY, FYNNEI. The ends lost 4 bases at V and 3 bases at J; junction bases unmatched: 0. CDR3 nucleotides: TGTGCCAGCAGTGGACAGGGCTACGAGCAGTACGTC. Protein: CASSGQGYEQYV.

The sample holds a few counts of this clonotype. The chain has TRBV12-3 or TRBV12-4 and TRBJ1-6, with D maybe TRBD1 (6 bases). This CDR3 is 15 amino acids long. Trimming pared 4 bases from V and 4 bases from J, leaving 11 bases between. The CDR3 reads CASSSSGHYNSPLHF. The CDR3 nucleotides read TGTGCCAGCAGTTCGTCGGGACATTATAATTCACCCCTCCACTTT.

This clonotype has a handful of counts. V is TRBV24-1 and J is TRBJ2-7; a weak D match, TRBD2 (5 bases). Looked up from germline, CDR1 is KGHDR and CDR2 is SFDVKD. The CDR3 is 14 residues long. Trimming took off 10 bases at V and 3 bases at J, with 18 bases between the two ends. The CDR3 DNA reads TGTGCCACTCTAAACCCGAGCGGATTCTACGAGCAGTACTTC. As protein: CATLNPSGFYEQYF.

V usage is TRBV20-1 and J usage is TRBJ2-7; D tentatively fits TRBD1 or TRBD2 (5 bases each). Trimming cost V 1 base and J 0 bases, with 22 bases left between them. The CDR3 length is 18 residues. CDR1 is DFQATT, CDR2 SNEGSKA, per germline (reference sequence). In DNA, the CDR3 is TGCAGTGCTAGAGCCCCTCACCGGGGACCCTTAGGCTCCTACGAGCAGTACTTC. As protein: CSARAPHRGPLGSYEQYF.

This clonotype was seen a handful of times. The chain uses TRBV4-2 and TRBJ1-6; tentative D call: TRBD1 (5 bases). This CDR3 is built from 16 residues. CDR1 is LGHNA, CDR2 YNFKEQ, per germline. V was trimmed by 3 bases and J by 10 bases, leaving 19 bases between them. The CDR3 loop reads CASSHLGTPAKSPLHF. In DNA form, the CDR3 reads TGTGCCAGCAGCCATCTAGGGACTCCGGCCAAATCACCCCTCCACTTT.

In this sample, this clonotype turned up many times. CDR3 sequence reads: CASGVNYEQYF. In nucleotides, the CDR3 is TGTGCCAGCGGGGTTAACTACGAGCAGTACTTC. V usage is TRBV2 and J usage is TRBJ2-7; no clear D gene. Trimming stripped 8 bases from V and 3 bases from J, with 8 bases between. In germline, CDR1 is SNHLY, CDR2 FYNNEI. The CDR3 consists of 11 residues.

This clonotype was seen a handful of times. The CDR3 region is CASSYSSGRDYTDTQYF. The CDR3 DNA is TGTGCCAGCAGTTACTCGAGCGGGAGGGATTACACAGATACGCAGTATTTT. The chain employs TRBV6-2 or TRBV6-3 and TRBJ2-3; TRBD2 agrees at 10 bases. Germline V gene data show CDR1 as MNHEY and CDR2 as SVGEGT. The CDR3 totals 17 residues. V lost 0 bases, J lost 2 bases, and 5 bases stayed unmatched.

V is TRBV19 and J is TRBJ2-1; 9 nucleotides line up with TRBD1. CDR3 length: 18 residues. The ends lost 1 base at V and 4 bases at J; junction bases unmatched: 11. Germline values: CDR1 LNHDA, CDR2 SQIVND (reference sequence). The CDR3, as DNA: TGTGCCAGTAGTATAGCCATTAGGGGGACAGGGCTATACAATGAGCAGTTCTTC. It yields the protein CASSIAIRGTGLYNEQFF.

A few counts support this clonotype. The rearrangement joins TRBV28 to TRBJ2-3, with D unclear. V was clipped by 1 base and J by 1 base, with 12 bases between them. The CDR3 has 16 amino acids. Germline CDR1 and CDR2: MDHEN and SYDVKM. CDR3: CASSLFFPGGTDTQYF. The CDR3 DNA follows: TGTGCCAGCAGTTTATTTTTCCCTGGGGGCACAGATACGCAGTATTTT. Supplemented by reference TRBV28 and TRBJ2-3, the full variable domain reads DVKVTQSSRYLVKRTGEKVFLECVQDMDHENMFWYRQDPGLGLRLIYFSYDVKMKEKGDIPEGYSVSREKKERFSLILESASTNQTSMYLCASSLFFPGGTDTQYFGPGTRLTVL.

This clonotype was seen at least ten times. This sequence joins TRBV5-1 and TRBJ2-1; the D call may be TRBD1 or TRBD2 (6 bases each). The CDR3 consists of 16 residues. Germline CDR1 is SGHRS and CDR2 is YFSETQ. Trimming cost V 6 bases and J 10 bases, with 26 bases left between them. CDR3 nucleotides: TGCGCCAGCACGGGTGTTGGGGGGCTGAATCTTCTAGAGCAGTTCTTC. Residues: CASTGVGGLNLLEQFF.

This clonotype was seen many times. This rearrangement joins TRBV20-1 to TRBJ2-5, with 8 bases identical to TRBD2. The CDR3 loop spans 16 amino acids. The ends lost 1 base at V and 4 bases at J; junction bases unmatched: 11. Germline V gene sequence: CDR1 DFQATT, CDR2 SNEGSKA (reference sequence). The CDR3: CSARAPPSGSRETQYF. The CDR3 nucleotides read TGCAGTGCTAGAGCACCTCCCAGCGGGAGTCGAGAGACCCAGTACTTC.

This clonotype was observed a handful of times. The rearrangement links TRBV20-1 to TRBJ1-1; possible D gene TRBD1, 6 bases. Trimming removed 1 base from V and 4 bases from J, with 10 bases in between. This CDR3 region has 13 residues. CDR1 DFQATT and CDR2 SNEGSKA come from the germline V gene (reference sequence). CDR3 loop: CSARGQAGTEAFF. CDR3 nucleotide sequence: TGCAGTGCTAGAGGACAGGCGGGCACTGAAGCTTTCTTT.

V gene TRBV20-1 combines with J gene TRBJ2-3; a possible D gene is TRBD1 (6 bases). This CDR3 has 13 residues. The V gene lost 4 bases and the J gene lost 2 bases, with 10 bases spanning the gap. The V gene's germline CDR1 is DFQATT and CDR2 SNEGSKA (reference sequence). Written as DNA, the CDR3 is TGCAGTGCTACGGGACACAACACAGATACGCAGTATTTT. Translation: CSATGHNTDTQYF.

At least ten counts were recorded for this clonotype. The genes are TRBV20-1 and TRBJ1-4, with no clear D. Trimming took 2 bases from V and 7 from J, leaving 14 bases between them. Germline V gene data show CDR1 as DFQATT and CDR2 as SNEGSKA (reference sequence). The CDR3 is 14 amino acids. CDR3 region: CSARYGLLGEKLFF. The CDR3 coding sequence is TGCAGTGCTAGATACGGATTACTGGGTGAAAAACTGTTTTTT.

This clonotype came up a few times. The V and J genes are TRBV4-2 and TRBJ2-7, with TRBD1 as a possible D gene (6 bases). Germline assignment: CDR1 LGHNA and CDR2 YNFKEQ. The CDR3 contains 16 residues. V lost 4 bases, J lost 4 bases, and 20 bases lay in between. The DNA for the CDR3 is TGTGCCAGCAGCCTTAGATCAGGGGAACAGGGATACGAGCAGTACTTC. Translation gives CASSLRSGEQGYEQYF.

The chain carries TRBV20-1 and TRBJ2-1, with 12 positions matching TRBD2. The CDR3 spans 17 residues. The V gene's germline CDR1 is DFQATT and CDR2 SNEGSKA (reference sequence). Losses at the gene ends were 0 bases for V and 5 bases for J; bases not matched to a gene: 8. The CDR3 DNA reads as TGCAGTGCTAGAGATGGCCCTCGGACTAGCGGGAACAATGAGCAGTTCTTC. Its protein is CSARDGPRTSGNNEQFF.